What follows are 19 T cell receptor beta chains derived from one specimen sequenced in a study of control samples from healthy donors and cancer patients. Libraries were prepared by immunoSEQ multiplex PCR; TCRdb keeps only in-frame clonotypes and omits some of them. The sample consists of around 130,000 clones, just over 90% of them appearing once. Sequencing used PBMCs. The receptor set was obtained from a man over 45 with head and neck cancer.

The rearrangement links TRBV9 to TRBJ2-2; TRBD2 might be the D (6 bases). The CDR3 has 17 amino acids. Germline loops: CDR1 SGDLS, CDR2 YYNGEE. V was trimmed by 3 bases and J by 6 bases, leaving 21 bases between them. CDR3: CASSALHGGILAGELFF. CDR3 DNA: TGTGCCAGCAGCGCCCTTCATGGAGGGATACTAGCCGGGGAGCTGTTTTTT.

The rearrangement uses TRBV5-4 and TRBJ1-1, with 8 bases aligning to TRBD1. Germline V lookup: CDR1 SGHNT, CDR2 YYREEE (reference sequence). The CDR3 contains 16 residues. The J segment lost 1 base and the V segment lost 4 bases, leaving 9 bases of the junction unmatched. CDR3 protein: CASSPATRGQNTEAFF. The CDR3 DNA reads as TGTGCCAGCAGCCCAGCGACCAGGGGGCAGAACACTGAAGCTTTCTTT. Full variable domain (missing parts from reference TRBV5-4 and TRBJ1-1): ETGVTQSPTHLIKTRGQQVTLRCSSQSGHNTVSWYQQALGQGPQFIFQYYREEENGRGNFPPRFSGLQFPNYSSELNVNALELDDSALYLCASSPATRGQNTEAFFGQGTRLTVV.

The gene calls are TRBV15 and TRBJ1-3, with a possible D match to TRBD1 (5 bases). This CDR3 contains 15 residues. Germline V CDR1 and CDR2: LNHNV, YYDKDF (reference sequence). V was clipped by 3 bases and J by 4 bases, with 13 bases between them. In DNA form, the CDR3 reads TGTGCCACCAGCAGCTCGAGGGGAGGCGGAAACACCATATATTTT. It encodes CATSSSRGGGNTIYF.

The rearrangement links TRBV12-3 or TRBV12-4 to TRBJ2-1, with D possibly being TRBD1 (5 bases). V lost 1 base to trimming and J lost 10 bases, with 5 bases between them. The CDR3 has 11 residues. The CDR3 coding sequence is TGTGCCAGCAGTTTAGGGACAGAGCAGTTCTTC. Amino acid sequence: CASSLGTEQFF.

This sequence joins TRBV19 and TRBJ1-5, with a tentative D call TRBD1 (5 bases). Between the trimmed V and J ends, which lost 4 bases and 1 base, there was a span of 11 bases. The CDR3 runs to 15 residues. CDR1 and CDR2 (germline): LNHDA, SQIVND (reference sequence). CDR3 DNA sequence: TGTGCCAGTAGTAGGGGCAGCACGAGCAATCAGCCCCAGCATTTT. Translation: CASSRGSTSNQPQHF.

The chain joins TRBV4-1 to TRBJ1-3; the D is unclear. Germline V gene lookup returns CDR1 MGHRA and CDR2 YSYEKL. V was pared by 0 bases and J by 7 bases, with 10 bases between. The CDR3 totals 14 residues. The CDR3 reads CASSQDAGLNTIYF. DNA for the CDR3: TGCGCCAGCAGCCAAGATGCCGGGTTGAACACCATATATTTT.

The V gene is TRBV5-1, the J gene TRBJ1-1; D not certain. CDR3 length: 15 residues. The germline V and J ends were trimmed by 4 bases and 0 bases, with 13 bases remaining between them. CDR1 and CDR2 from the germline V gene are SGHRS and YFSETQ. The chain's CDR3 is CASSPLGSMNTEAFF. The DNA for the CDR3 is TGCGCCAGCAGCCCCCTCGGGAGCATGAACACTGAAGCTTTCTTT. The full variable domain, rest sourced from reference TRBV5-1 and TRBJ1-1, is KAGVTQTPRYLIKTRGQQVTLSCSPISGHRSVSWYQQTPGQGLQFLFEYFSETQRNKGNFPGRFSGRQFSNSRSEMNVSTLELGDSALYLCASSPLGSMNTEAFFGQGTRLTVV.

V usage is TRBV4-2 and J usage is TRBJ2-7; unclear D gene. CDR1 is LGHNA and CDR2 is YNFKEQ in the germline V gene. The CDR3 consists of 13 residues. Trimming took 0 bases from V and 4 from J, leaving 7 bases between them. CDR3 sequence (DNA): TGTGCCAGCAGCCAAGATTTGGGATACGAGCAGTACTTC. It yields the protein CASSQDLGYEQYF.

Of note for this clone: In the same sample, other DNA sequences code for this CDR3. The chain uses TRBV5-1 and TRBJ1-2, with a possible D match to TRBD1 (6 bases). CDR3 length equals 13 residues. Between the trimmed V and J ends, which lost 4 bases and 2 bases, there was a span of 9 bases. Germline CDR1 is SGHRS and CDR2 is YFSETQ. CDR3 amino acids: CASSLGQNYGYTF. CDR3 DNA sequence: TGCGCCAGCAGCCTAGGACAGAACTATGGCTACACCTTC.

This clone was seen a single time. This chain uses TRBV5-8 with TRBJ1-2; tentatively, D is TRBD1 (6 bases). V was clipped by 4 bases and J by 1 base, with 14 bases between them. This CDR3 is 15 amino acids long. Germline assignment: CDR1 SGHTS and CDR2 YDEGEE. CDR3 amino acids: CASSPRDTFNYGYTF. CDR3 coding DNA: TGTGCCAGCAGCCCCCGGGACACTTTTAACTATGGCTACACCTTC.

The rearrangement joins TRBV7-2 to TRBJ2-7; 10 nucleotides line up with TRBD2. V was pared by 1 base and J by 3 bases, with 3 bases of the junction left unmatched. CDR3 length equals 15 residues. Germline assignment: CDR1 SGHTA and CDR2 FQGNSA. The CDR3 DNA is TGTGCCAGCAGCTTAGGGTCTAGCGGGGGCTACGAGCAGTACTTC. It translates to CASSLGSSGGYEQYF.

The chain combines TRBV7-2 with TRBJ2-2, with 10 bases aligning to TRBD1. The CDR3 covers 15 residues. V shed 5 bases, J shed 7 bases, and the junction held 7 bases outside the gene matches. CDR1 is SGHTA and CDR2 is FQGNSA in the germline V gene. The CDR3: CASSLDRGRGGELFF. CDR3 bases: TGTGCCAGCAGCCTCGACAGGGGGCGTGGCGGGGAGCTGTTTTTT.

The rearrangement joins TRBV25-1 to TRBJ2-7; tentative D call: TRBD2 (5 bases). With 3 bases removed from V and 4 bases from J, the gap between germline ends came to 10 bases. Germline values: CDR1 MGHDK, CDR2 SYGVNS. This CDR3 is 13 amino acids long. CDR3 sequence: CASSDPGSYEQYF. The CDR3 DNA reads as TGTGCCAGCAGTGATCCGGGATCATACGAGCAGTACTTC.

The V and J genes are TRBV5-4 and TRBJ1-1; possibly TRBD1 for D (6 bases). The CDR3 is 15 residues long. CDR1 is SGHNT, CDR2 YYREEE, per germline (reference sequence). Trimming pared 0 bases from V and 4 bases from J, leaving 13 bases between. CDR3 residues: CASSLEAGAGTEAFF. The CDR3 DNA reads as TGTGCCAGCAGCTTGGAGGCAGGGGCTGGCACTGAAGCTTTCTTT.

CDR3 protein: CATSRDRVVEGTDTQYF. In nucleotides, the CDR3 is TGTGCCACCAGCAGAGATCGCGTCGTTGAGGGCACAGATACGCAGTATTTT. This chain uses TRBV15 with TRBJ2-3; D ambiguous. This CDR3 is built from 17 residues. Germline-derived CDR1 and CDR2 are LNHNV and YYDKDF (reference sequence). V was pared by 0 bases and J by 1 base, with 14 bases between.

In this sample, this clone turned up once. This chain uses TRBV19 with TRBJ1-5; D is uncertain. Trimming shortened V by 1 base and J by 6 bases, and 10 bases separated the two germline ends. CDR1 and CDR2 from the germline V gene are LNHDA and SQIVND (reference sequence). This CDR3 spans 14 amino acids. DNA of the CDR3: TGTGCCAGTAGTATAGCGGTGGTTGGTCAGCCCCAGCATTTT. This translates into CASSIAVVGQPQHF.

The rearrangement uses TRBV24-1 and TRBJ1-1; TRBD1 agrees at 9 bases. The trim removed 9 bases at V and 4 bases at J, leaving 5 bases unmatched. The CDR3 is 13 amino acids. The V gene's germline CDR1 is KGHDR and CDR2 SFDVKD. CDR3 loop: CATLGQGSTEAFF. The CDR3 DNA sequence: TGTGCCACCCTTGGACAGGGGAGCACTGAAGCTTTCTTT.

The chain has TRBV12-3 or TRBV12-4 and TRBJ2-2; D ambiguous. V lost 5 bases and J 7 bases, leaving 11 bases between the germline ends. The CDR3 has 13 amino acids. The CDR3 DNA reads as TGTGCCAGCAGTCCCAGGAGTGGCGGGGAGCTGTTTTTT. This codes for CASSPRSGGELFF.

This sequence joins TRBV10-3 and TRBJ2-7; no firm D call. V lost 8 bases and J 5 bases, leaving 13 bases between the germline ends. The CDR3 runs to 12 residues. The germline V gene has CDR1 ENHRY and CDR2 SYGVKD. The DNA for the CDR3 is TGTGCCATCGGGCCGGGTGGGAACGAGCAGTACTTC. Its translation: CAIGPGGNEQYF.